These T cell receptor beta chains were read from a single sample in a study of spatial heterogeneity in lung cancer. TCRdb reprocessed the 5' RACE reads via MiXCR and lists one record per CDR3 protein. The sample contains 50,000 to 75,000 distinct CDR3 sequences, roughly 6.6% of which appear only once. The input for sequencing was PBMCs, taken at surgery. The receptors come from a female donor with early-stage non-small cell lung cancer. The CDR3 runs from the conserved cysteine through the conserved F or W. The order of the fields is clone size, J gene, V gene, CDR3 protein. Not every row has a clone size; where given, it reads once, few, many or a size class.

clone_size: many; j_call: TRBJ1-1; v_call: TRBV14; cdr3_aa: CASSHGVLRSEAFF
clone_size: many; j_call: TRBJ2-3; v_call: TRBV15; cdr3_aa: CATSRDVLAGGGTQYF
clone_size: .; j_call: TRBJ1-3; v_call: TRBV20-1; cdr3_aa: CSARVPGWSSGNTIYF
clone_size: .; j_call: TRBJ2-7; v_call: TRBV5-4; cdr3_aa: CASSLGTPLTEQYF
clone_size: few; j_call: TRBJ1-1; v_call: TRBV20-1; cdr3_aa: CSASVPGGMNTEAFF
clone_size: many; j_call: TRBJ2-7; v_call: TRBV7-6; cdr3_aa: CASSPGGAYEQYF
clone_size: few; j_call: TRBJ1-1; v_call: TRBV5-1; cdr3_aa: CASSLSEGGHTEAFF
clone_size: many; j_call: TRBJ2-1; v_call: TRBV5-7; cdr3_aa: CASSPGTSEQFF
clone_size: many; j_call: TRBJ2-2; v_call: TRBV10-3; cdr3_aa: CAISPGTIANGELFF
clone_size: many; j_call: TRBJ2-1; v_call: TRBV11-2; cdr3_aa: CASSLGQGINEQFF
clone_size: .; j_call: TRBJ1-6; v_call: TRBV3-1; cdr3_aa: CASSSDRGDSPLHF